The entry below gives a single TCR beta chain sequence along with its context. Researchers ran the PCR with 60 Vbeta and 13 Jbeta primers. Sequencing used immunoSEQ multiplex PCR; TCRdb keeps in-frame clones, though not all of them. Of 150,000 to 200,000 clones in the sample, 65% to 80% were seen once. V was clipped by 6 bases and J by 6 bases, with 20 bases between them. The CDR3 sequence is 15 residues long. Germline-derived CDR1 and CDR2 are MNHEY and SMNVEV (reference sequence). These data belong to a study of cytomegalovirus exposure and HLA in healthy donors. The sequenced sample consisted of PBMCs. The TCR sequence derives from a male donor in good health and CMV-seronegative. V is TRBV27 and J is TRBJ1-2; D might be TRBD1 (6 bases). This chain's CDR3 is CASSPATGPPNGYTF. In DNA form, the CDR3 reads TGTGCCAGCAGCCCCGCCACAGGGCCGCCGAATGGCTACACCTTC.